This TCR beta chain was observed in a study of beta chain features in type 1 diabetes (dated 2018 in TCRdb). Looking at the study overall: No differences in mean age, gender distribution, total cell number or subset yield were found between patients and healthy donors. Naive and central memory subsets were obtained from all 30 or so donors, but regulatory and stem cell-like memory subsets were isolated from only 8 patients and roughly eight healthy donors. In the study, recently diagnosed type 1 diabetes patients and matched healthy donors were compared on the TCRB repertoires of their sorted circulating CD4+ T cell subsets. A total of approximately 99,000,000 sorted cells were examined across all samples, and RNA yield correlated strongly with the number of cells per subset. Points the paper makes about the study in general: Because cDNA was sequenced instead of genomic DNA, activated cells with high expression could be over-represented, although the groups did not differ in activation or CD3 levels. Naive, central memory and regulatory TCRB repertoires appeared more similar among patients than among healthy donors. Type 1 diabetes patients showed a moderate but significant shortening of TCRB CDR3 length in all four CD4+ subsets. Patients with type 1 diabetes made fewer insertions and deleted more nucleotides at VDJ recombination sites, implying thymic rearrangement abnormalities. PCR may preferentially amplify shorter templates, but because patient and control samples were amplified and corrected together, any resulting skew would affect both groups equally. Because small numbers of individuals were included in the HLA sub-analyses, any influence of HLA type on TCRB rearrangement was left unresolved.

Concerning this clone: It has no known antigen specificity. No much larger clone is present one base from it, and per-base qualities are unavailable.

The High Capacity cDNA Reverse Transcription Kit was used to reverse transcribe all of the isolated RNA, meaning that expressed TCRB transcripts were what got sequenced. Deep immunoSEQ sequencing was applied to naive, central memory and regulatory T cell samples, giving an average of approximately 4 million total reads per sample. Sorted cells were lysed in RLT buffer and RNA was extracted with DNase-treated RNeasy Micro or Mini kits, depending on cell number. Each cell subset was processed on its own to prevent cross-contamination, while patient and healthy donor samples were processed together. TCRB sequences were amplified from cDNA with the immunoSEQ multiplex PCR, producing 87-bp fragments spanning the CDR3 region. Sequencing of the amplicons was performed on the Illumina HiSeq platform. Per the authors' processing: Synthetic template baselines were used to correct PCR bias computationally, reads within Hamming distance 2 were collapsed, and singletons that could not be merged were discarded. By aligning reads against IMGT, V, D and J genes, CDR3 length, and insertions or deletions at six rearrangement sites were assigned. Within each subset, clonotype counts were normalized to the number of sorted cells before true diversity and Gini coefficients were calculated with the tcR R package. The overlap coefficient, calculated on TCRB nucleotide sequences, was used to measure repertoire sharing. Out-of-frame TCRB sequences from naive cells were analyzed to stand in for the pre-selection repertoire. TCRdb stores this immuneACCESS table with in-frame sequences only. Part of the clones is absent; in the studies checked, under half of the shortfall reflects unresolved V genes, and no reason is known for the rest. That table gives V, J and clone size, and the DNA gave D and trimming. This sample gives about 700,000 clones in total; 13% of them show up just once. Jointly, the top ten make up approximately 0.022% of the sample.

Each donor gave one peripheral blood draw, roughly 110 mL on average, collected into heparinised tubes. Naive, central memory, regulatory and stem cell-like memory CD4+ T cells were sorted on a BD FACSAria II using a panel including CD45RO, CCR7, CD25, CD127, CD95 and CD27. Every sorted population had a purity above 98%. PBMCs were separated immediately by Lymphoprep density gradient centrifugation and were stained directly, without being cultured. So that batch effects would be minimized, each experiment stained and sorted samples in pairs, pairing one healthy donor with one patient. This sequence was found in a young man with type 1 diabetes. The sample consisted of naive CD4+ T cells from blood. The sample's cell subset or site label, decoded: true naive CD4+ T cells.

The CDR3: CASRSWGSPLHF. DNA sequence: TGTGCCAGCAGATCGTGGGGTTCACCCCTCCACTTT. The rearrangement joined TRBV11-2 to TRBJ1-6; the D gene identity is not certain. CDR3 length: 12 amino acids, cysteine to phenylalanine. The retained sequence is limited to the CDR3, 36 bases, with the frame set at the first base. Sequences SGHAT (CDR1) and FQNNGV (CDR2) are obtained from the germline V gene. Trimming removed 6 bases from V and 9 bases from J, leaving 9 bases between the germline ends.